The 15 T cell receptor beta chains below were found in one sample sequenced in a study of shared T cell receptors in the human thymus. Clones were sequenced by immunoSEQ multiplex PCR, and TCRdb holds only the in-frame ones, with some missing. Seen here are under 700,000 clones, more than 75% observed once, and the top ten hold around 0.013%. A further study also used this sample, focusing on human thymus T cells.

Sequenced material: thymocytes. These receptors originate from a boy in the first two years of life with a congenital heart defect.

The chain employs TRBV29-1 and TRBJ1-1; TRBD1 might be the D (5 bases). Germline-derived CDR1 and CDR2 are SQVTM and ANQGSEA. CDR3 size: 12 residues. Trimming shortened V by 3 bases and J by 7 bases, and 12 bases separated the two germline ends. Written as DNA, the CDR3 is TGCAGCGTTGAGGGGGGGGTGGGTGAAGCTTTCTTT. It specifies CSVEGGVGEAFF.

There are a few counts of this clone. As DNA, the CDR3 is TGTGCCAGCTCACCAGATTCTCCCGCGGGACGAACACTGGGATCCTATGGCTACACCTTC. Protein: CASSPDSPAGRTLGSYGYTF. The chain links TRBV18 to TRBJ1-2; TRBD1 is a possible D gene (5 bases). V dropped 2 bases and J dropped 4 bases, with 29 bases sitting between them. The CDR3 length is 20 residues. Germline CDR1 reads KGHSH; CDR2 reads LQKENI.

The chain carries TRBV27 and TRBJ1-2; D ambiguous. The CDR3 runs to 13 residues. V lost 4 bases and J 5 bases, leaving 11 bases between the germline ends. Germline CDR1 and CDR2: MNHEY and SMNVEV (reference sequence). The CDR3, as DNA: TGTGCCAGCAGTTCACTAGTCTTTTATGGCTACACCTTC. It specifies CASSSLVFYGYTF.

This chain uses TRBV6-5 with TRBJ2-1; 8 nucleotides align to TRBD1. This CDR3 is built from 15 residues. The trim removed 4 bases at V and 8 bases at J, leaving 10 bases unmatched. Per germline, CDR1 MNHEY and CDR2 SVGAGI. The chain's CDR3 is CASSLLAGGGDEQFF. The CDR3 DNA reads TGTGCCAGCAGTTTGTTGGCAGGGGGCGGAGATGAGCAGTTCTTC.

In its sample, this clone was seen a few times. CDR3 sequence reads: CASSQEGQGDRDPYEQYF. The CDR3 DNA sequence: TGCGCCAGCAGCCAAGAGGGCCAAGGAGACAGGGACCCCTACGAGCAGTACTTC. The rearrangement joins TRBV4-3 to TRBJ2-5; 7 nucleotides align to TRBD1. The J call could be wrong; TRBJ2-7 is a better fit for the DNA end. CDR1 and CDR2 (germline): LGHNA, YSLEER. There are 18 residues in the CDR3.

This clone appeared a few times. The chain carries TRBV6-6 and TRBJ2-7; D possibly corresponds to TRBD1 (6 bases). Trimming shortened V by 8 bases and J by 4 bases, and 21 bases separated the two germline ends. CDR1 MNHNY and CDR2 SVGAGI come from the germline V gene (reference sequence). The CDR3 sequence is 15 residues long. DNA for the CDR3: TGTGCCAGCGCACTATCTCCGGGACAATCTTACGAGCAGTACTTC. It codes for CASALSPGQSYEQYF.

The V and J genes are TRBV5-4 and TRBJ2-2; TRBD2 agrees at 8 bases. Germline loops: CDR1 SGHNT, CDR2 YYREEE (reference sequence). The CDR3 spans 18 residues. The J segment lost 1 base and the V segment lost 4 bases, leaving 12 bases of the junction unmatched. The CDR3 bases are TGTGCCAGCAGCCTCGGGAGGCGGGAGGCCCGGAACACCGGGGAGCTGTTTTTT. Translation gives CASSLGRREARNTGELFF.

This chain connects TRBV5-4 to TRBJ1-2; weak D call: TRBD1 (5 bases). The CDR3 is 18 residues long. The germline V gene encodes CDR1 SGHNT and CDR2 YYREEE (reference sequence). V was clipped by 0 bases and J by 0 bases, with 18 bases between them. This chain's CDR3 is CASSLDVSQGPPNYGYTF. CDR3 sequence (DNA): TGTGCCAGCAGCTTGGATGTTAGCCAGGGCCCCCCTAACTATGGCTACACCTTC.

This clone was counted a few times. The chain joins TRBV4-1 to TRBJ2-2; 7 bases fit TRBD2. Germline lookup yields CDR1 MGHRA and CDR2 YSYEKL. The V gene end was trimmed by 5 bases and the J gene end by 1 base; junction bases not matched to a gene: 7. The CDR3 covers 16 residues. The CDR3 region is CASSYNWTRNTGELFF. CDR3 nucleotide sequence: TGCGCCAGCAGCTACAACTGGACTAGGAACACCGGGGAGCTGTTTTTT.

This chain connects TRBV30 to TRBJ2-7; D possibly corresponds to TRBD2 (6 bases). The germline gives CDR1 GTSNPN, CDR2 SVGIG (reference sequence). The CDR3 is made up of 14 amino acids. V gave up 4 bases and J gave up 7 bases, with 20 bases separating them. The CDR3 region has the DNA TGTGCCTGGAAGGCGGGGCAGGGAGTTGGTGAGCAGTACTTC. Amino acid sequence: CAWKAGQGVGEQYF. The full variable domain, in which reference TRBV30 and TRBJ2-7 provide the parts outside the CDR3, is SQTIHQWPATLVQPVGSPLSLECTVEGTSNPNLYWYRQAAGRGLQLLFYSVGIGQISSEVPQNLSASRPQDRQFILSSKKLLLSDSGFYLCAWKAGQGVGEQYFGPGTRLTVT.

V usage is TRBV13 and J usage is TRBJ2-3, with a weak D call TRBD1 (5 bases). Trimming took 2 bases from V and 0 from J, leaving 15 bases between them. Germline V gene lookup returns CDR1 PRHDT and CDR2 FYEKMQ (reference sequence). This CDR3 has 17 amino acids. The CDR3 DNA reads TGTGCCAGCAGCTTACCAGGGTACAGGAATAGCACAGATACGCAGTATTTT. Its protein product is CASSLPGYRNSTDTQYF.

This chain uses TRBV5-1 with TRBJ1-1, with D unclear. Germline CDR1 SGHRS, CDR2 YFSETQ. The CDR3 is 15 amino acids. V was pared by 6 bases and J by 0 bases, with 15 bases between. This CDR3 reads CASTQAGRMNTEAFF. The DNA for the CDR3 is TGCGCCAGCACCCAGGCAGGCAGGATGAACACTGAAGCTTTCTTT.

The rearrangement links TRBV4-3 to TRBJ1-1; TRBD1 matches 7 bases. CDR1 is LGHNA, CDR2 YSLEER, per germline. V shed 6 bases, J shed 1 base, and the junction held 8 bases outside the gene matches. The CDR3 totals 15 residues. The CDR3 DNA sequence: TGCGCCAGCAGGGGAGCCGGGACAGAGAACACTGAAGCTTTCTTT. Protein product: CASRGAGTENTEAFF.

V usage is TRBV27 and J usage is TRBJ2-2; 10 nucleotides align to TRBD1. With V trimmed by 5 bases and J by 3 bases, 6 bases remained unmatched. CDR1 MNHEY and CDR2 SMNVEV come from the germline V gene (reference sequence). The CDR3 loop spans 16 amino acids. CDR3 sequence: CASSPPGTGDTGELFF. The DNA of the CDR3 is TGTGCCAGCAGTCCGCCCGGGACAGGGGACACCGGGGAGCTGTTTTTT.

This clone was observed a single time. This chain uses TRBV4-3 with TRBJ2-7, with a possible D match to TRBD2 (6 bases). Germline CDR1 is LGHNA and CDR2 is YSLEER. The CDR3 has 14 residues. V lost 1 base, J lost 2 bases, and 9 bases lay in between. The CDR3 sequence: CASSQGGLPYEQYF. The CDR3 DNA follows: TGCGCCAGCAGCCAAGGGGGACTCCCCTACGAGCAGTACTTC.